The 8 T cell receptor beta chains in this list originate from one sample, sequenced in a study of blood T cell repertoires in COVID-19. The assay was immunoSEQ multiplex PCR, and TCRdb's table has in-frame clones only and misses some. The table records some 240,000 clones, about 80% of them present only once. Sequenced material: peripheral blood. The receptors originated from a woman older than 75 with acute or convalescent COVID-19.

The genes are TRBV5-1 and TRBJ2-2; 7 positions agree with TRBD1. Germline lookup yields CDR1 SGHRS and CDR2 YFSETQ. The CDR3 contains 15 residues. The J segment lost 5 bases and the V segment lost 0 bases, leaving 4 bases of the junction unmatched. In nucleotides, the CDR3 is TGCGCCAGCAGCTTGGTGGGGACAGAGACCGGGGAGCTGTTTTTT. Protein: CASSLVGTETGELFF. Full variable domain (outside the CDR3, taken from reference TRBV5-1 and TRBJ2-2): KAGVTQTPRYLIKTRGQQVTLSCSPISGHRSVSWYQQTPGQGLQFLFEYFSETQRNKGNFPGRFSGRQFSNSRSEMNVSTLELGDSALYLCASSLVGTETGELFFGEGSRLTVL.

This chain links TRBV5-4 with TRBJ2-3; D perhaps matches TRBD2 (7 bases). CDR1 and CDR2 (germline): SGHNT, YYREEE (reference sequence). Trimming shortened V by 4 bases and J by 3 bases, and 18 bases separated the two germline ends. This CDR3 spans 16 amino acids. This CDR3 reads CASSPGGGGGTDTQYF. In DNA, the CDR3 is TGTGCCAGCAGCCCTGGGGGCGGGGGAGGAACAGATACGCAGTATTTT.

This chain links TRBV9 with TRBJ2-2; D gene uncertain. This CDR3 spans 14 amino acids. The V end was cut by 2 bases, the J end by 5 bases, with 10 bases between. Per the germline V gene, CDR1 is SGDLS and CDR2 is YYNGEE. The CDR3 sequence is CASSVTTKTGELFF. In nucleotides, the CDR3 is TGTGCCAGCAGCGTCACTACTAAGACCGGGGAGCTGTTTTTT.

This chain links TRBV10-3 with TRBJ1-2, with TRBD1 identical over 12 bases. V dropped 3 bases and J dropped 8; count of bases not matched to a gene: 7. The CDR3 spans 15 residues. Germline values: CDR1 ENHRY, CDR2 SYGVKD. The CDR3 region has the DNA TGTGCCATCAGTGAAGGGGGACAGGGGGCTCGAGGCTACACCTTC. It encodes CAISEGGQGARGYTF.

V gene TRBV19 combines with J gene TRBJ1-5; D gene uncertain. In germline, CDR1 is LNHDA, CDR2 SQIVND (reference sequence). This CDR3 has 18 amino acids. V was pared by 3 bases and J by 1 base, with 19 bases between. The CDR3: CASSMGGVRGRSNQPQHF. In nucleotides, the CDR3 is TGTGCCAGTAGTATGGGCGGGGTCCGAGGACGGAGCAATCAGCCCCAGCATTTT.

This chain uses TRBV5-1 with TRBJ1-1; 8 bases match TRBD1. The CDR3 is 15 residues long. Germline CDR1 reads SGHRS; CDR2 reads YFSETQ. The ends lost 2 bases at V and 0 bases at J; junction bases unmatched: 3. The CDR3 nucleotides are TGCGCCAGCAGCTTAACAGGGGGTGTGAACACTGAAGCTTTCTTT. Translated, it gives CASSLTGGVNTEAFF.

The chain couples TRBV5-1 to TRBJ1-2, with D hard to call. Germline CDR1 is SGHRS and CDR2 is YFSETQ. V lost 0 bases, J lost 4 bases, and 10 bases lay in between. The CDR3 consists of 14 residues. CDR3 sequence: CASSLEGRSYGYTF. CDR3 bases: TGCGCCAGCAGCTTGGAAGGGAGAAGCTATGGCTACACCTTC.

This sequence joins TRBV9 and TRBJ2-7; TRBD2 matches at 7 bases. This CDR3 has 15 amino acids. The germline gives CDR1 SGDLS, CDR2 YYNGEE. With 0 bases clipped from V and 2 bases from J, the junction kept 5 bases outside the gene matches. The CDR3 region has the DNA TGTGCCAGCAGCGTAGCGGGAGGCAGTCCCTACGAGCAGTACTTC. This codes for CASSVAGGSPYEQYF.